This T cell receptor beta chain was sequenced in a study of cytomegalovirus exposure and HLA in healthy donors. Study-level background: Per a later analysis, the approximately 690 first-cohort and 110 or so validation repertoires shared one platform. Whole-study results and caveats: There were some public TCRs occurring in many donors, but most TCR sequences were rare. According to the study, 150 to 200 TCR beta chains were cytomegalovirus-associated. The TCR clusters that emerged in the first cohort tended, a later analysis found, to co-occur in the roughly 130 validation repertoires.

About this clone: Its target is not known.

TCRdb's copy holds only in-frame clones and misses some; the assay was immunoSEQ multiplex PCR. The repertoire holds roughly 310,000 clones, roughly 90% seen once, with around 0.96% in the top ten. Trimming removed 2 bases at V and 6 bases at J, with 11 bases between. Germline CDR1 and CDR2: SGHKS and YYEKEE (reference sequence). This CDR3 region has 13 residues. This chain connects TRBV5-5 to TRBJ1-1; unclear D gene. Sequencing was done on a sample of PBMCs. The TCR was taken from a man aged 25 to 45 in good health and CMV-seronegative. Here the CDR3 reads CASSFGQYPEAFF. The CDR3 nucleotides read TGTGCCAGCAGCTTTGGCCAGTATCCTGAAGCTTTCTTT.